This T cell receptor beta chain is from a study of T cells in localized non-small cell lung cancer (dated by TCRdb to about 2020). About the full investigation: The study examined T cell repertoires in roughly 240 patients with early-stage NSCLC and compared tumors with uninvolved tumor-adjacent lungs. All 220 or so NSCLC patients in the cohort were treatment-naive and had localized lung tumors that were resected. NSCLC patients had a mean age of around 70 years, and 129 were male and 85 to 110 female.

Results and caveats for the whole study, not just this receptor: Because of the exploratory design, TCR variables were selected using unadjusted p-values without false-discovery rate correction. Of the top 100 tumor clones, a median of about 53 were detected in paired uninvolved adjacent lung; some 28 were also among that lung's top 100. Uninvolved tumor-adjacent lung showed the highest T cell clonality, higher than tumor, which suggests more focused antigenic responses in the uninvolved tumor-adjacent lung. Higher blood T cell density associated with longer overall survival, while higher adjacent-lung clonality associated with shorter survival. Multi-region tumor sequencing was not performed, so intratumor heterogeneity could not be excluded.

At diagnosis, tumor, uninvolved tumor-adjacent lung and peripheral blood were collected and then preserved as a mix of FFPE and fresh-frozen material. For TCR repertoire profiling, blood samples were analyzed in the form of peripheral blood mononuclear cells. The immunoSEQ Assay was used to sequence TCR beta CDR3 regions from DNA. In the original analysis: T cell density was computed as TCR beta template counts normalized to usable DNA estimated by amplifying housekeeping genes. The preseqR package was used to estimate richness by extrapolating to 400,000 templates for PBMC samples and to 120,000 templates for tissue samples. Clonality was defined as one minus Pielou's evenness. Differential abundance testing on productive amino-acid clonotypes, with a minimum total count of 5 and an alpha of 0.1, was used to identify tissue-enriched TCRs. The Jaccard Index and the Morisita Overlap Index were used to measure how much the repertoires overlapped between compartments. TCR beta CDR3s were clustered by GLIPH together with public tetramer-defined viral CDR3s, and at least three viral sequences plus V-gene enrichment were required for viral motifs. The table comes from immuneACCESS by way of TCRdb, which keeps in-frame sequences with V and J called. Part of the clones is missing from these tables; in studies checked, under half for an unresolved V gene and the rest for unknown reasons. The V and J calls and clone size come from that table; D and trimming were worked out from the DNA. The sample table holds under 9,000 clones, of which more than 75% were seen once. The ten most abundant clones make up approximately 30% of the sample.

Concerning this clone itself: Its antigen is currently not known. Qualities for individual bases were not recorded, and no much larger clone is one base off.

Taken from the germline V gene (reference sequence), the CDR1 and CDR2 loops are LNHDA and SQIVND. Inclusive of the bounding cysteine and phenylalanine, the CDR3 is 16 residues long. Only the CDR3 DNA is retained, 48 bases long and in frame from the first base. Unmatched junction bases come to 10, with V trimmed by 5 bases and J by 4 bases. The rearranged chain carries TRBV19 and TRBJ2-2; 7 central nucleotides agree with TRBD2. The sample in question was peripheral blood, obtained before any cancer treatment. This TCR derives from a male donor at least 60 years old with stage III lung adenocarcinoma. The CDR3 reads CASSPRSGEVTGELFF. At the DNA level, the sequence is TGTGCCAGTAGTCCGAGGAGCGGGGAGGTCACCGGGGAGCTGTTTTTT.